The clone carrying this TCR beta chain was detected only a few times. Its matching antigen is unknown. Germline CDR1 is DFQATT and CDR2 is SNEGSKA (reference sequence). There are 16 residues in the CDR3. V lost 0 bases to trimming and J lost 1 base; unmatched junction nucleotides: 8. TCRdb processed the 5' RACE reads anew with MiXCR; each CDR3 protein has one entry. Of around 570,000 distinct CDR3 sequences detected, roughly 9.9% appear once; the ten largest clones hold roughly 3.2%. The data originate from a study of identical twins. Study outcomes and limitations: The authors noted that invariant MAIT and iNKT cells could partly confound zero-insertion analyses.

Another study also made use of these data, one on yellow fever vaccine responses in identical twins.

Sequenced: PBMCs. The chain uses TRBV20-1 and TRBJ2-7; 8 bases match TRBD2. The source is a woman younger than 35 in good health. CDR3 nucleotides: TGCAGTGCTAGAGAAGGTATTAGCGGGGATTCCTACGAGCAGTACTTC. Translated: CSAREGISGDSYEQYF.